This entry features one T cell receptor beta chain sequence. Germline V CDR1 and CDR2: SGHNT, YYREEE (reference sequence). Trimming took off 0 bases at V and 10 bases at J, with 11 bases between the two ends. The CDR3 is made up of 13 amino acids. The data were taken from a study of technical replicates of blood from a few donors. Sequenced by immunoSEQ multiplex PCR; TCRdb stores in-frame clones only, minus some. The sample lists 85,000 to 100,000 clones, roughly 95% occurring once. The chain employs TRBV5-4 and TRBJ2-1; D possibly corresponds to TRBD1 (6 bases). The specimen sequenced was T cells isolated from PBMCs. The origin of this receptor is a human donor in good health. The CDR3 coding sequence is TGTGCCAGCAGCTTGGTGGGGGCCCTCGAGCAGTTCTTC. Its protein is CASSLVGALEQFF.